This T cell receptor (beta chain) was retrieved from a study of blood T cell repertoires in COVID-19. Background on the study: Samples representing acute and convalescent COVID-19 were sourced from the United States, Italy and Spain. PBMCs, B-cell-depleted T cells, or T cells provided the cDNA or gDNA that made up the material.

The CDR3 spans 17 residues. The V and J ends lost 3 bases and 6 bases, in that order; junction bases with no gene match: 11. In germline, CDR1 is SGHRS, CDR2 YFSETQ. The authors' processing: Amplification of reference gene primers provided the estimated nucleated cell counts. Here immunoSEQ multiplex PCR was the method, and the copy in TCRdb shows in-frame clones only, minus some. Clone size and V and J calls were adopted from that table, with D and trimming inferred from the DNA. The sample consists of 400,000 to 450,000 clones, roughly 90% of them appearing once. V gene TRBV5-1 combines with J gene TRBJ2-1, with 11 bases matching TRBD2. Specimen: peripheral blood. This TCR was sampled from a woman in her twenties or thirties with active or convalescent COVID-19. The CDR3 region has the DNA TGCGCCAGCAGCTCTAGCGGGGGGACCCCTGACAGCAATGAGCAGTTCTTC. It specifies CASSSSGGTPDSNEQFF.